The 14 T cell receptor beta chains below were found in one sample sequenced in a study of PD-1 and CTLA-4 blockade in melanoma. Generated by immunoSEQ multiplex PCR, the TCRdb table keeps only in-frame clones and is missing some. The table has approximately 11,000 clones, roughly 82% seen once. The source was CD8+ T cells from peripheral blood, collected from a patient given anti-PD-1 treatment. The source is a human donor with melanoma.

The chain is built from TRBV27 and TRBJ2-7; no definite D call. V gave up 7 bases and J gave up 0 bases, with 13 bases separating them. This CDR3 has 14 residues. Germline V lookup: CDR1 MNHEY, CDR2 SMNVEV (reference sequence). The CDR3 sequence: CASKTGTASYEQYF. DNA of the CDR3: TGTGCCAGCAAAACCGGAACAGCCTCCTACGAGCAGTACTTC.

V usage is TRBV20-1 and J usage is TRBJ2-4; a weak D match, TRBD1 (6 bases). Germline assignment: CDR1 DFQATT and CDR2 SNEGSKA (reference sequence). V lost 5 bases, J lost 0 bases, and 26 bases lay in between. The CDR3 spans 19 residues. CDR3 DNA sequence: TGCAGTGCTGGTGGGCCAGGGGAACTACCTCAGGTAGCCAAAAACATTCAGTACTTC. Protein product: CSAGGPGELPQVAKNIQYF.

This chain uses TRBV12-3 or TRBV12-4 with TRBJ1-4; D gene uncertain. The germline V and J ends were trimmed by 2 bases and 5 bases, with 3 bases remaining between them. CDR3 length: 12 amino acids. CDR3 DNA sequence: TGTGCCAGCAGTTTAAGGAATGAAAAACTGTTTTTT. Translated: CASSLRNEKLFF.

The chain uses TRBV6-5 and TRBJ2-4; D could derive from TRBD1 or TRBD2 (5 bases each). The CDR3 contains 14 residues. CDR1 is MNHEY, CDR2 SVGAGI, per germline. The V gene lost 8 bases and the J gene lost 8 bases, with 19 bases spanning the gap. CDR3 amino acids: CASGPGTRGDIQYF. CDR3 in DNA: TGTGCCAGCGGTCCGGGGACCCGAGGGGACATTCAGTACTTC.

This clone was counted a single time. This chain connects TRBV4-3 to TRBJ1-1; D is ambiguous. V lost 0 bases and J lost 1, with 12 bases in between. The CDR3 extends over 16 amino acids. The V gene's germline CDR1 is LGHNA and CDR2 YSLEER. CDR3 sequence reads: CASSQDRVVGNTEAFF. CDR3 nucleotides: TGCGCCAGCAGCCAAGATCGGGTGGTCGGGAACACTGAAGCTTTCTTT.

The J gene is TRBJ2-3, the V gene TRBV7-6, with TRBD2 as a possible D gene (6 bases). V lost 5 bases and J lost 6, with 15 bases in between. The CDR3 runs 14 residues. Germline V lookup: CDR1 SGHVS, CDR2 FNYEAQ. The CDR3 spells CASSHSGSGDTQYF. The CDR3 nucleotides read TGTGCCAGCAGCCATAGCGGCTCAGGGGATACGCAGTATTTT.

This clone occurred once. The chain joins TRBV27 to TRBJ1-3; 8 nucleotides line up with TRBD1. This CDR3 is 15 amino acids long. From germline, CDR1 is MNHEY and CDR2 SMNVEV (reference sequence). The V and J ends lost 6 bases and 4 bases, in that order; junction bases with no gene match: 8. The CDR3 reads CASRLGQGSGNTIYF. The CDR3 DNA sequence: TGTGCCAGCAGACTCGGACAGGGTTCAGGAAACACCATATATTTT.

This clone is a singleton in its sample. The CDR3 DNA reads as TGTGCCAGCAGCTGGGAGGGGGGCAATCAGCCCCAGCATTTT. The encoded protein is CASSWEGGNQPQHF. The chain is built from TRBV2 and TRBJ1-5; the D gene is possibly TRBD1 (6 bases). V was shortened by 6 bases and J by 2 bases, with 11 bases between the two germline ends. The CDR3 spans 14 residues. The germline V gene encodes CDR1 SNHLY and CDR2 FYNNEI.

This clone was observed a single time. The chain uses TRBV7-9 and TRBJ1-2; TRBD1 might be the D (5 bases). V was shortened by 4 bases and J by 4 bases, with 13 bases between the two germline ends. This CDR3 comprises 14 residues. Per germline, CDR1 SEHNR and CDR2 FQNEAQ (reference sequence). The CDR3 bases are TGTGCCAGCAGCTCCTCGGGGCCCGGCTATGGCTACACCTTC. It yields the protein CASSSSGPGYGYTF.

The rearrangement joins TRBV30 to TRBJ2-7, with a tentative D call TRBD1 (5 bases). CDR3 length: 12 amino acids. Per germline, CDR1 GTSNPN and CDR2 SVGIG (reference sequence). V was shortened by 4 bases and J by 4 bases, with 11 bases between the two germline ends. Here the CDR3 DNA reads TGTGCCTGGAATGACAGAATGTACGAGCAGTACTTC. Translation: CAWNDRMYEQYF.

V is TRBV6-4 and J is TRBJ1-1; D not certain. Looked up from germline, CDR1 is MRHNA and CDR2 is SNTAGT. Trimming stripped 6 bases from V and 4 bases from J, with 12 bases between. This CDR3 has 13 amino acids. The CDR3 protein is CASSLGPGTEAFF. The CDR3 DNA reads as TGTGCCAGCAGCCTCGGACCCGGCACTGAAGCTTTCTTT.

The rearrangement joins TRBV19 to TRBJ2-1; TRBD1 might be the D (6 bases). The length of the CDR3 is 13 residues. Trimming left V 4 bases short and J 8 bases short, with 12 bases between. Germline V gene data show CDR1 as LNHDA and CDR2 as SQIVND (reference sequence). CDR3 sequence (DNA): TGTGCCAGTAGTAGCAGGGGATGGGATGAGCAGTTCTTC. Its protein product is CASSSRGWDEQFF.

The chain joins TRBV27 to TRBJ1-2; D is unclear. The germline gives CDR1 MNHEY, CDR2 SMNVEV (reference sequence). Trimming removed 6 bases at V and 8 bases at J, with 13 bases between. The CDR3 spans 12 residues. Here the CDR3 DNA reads TGTGCCAGCAGCCCCGGTGGGGAGGGCTACACCTTC. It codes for CASSPGGEGYTF.

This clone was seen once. The CDR3 region has the DNA TGTGCCCTCGAGGGGACCTACAATGAGCAGTTCTTC. The encoded protein is CALEGTYNEQFF. This chain uses TRBV30 with TRBJ2-1, with D tentatively TRBD1 or TRBD2 (5 bases each). V lost 8 bases to trimming and J lost 2 bases, with 10 bases between them. There are 12 residues in the CDR3. The germline V gene encodes CDR1 GTSNPN and CDR2 SVGIG (reference sequence). The full variable domain, rest sourced from reference TRBV30 and TRBJ2-1, is SQTIHQWPATLVQPVGSPLSLECTVEGTSNPNLYWYRQAAGRGLQLLFYSVGIGQISSEVPQNLSASRPQDRQFILSSKKLLLSDSGFYLCALEGTYNEQFFGPGTRLTVL.